The clone carrying this T cell receptor beta chain has a count of ten or more. The data stem from a study of T-cell memory formation after mild COVID-19. TCRdb itself ran the 5' RACE reads through MiXCR, one entry per CDR3 protein. The sample holds about 410,000 distinct CDR3 sequences, more than 20% seen once. This CDR3 is built from 16 residues. V shed 2 bases, J shed 2 bases, and the junction held 4 bases outside the gene matches. Germline V gene sequence: CDR1 SGHTA, CDR2 FQGTGA. The sample consisted of PBMCs or a T cell subset sorted from them (not recorded which). This sequence originates from an adult woman who had mild COVID-19 (a few samples of this study predate the infection). Cell type and time point are not known. The gene calls are TRBV7-3 and TRBJ2-2; TRBD1 matches at 8 bases. The CDR3: CASSLGGQGNTGELFF. The CDR3 region has the DNA TGTGCCAGCAGCTTAGGTGGACAGGGCAACACCGGGGAGCTGTTTTTT.